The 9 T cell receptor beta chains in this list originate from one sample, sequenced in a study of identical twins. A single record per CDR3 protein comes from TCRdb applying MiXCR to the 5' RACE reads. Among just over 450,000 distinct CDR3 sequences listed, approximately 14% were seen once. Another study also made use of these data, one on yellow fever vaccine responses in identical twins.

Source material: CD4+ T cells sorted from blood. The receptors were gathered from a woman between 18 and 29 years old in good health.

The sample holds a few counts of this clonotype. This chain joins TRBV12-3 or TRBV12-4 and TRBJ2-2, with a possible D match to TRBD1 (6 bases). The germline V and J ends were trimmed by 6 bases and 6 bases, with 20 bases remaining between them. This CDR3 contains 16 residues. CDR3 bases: TGTGCCAGCAGCCCTACAAGGACAGCTAGGGCCGGGGAGCTGTTTTTT. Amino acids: CASSPTRTARAGELFF.

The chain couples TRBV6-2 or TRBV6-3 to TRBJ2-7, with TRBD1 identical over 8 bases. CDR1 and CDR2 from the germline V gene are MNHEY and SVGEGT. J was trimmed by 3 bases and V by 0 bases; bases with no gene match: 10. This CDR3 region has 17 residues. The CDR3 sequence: CASSYSVRTGRYYEQYF. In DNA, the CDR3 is TGTGCCAGCAGTTACTCGGTTCGGACAGGGCGATACTACGAGCAGTACTTC.

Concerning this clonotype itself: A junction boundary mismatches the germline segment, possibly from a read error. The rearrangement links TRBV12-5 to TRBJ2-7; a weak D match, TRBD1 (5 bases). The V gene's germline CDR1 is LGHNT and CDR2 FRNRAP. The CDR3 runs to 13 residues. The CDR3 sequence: CASGTGQPYKQYF. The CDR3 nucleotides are TGTGCTAGTGGAACCGGACAACCCTACAAGCAGTACTTC. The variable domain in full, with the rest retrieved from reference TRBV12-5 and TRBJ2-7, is DARVTQTPRHKVTEMGQEVTMRCQPILGHNTVFWYRQTMMQGLELLAYFRNRAPLDDSGMPKDRFSAEMPDATLATLKIQPSEPRDSAVYFCASGTGQPYKQYFGPGTRLTVT.

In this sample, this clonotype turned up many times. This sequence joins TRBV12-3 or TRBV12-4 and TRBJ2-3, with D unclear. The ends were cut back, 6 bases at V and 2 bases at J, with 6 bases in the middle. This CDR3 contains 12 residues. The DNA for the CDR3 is TGTGCCAGCAGCTTCTTCACAGATACGCAGTATTTT. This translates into CASSFFTDTQYF.

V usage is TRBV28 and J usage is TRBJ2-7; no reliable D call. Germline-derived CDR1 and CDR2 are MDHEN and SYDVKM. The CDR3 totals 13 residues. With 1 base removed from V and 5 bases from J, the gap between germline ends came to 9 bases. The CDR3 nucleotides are TGTGCCAGCAGTTTATTAAAAGGAAACGAGCAGTACTTC. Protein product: CASSLLKGNEQYF.

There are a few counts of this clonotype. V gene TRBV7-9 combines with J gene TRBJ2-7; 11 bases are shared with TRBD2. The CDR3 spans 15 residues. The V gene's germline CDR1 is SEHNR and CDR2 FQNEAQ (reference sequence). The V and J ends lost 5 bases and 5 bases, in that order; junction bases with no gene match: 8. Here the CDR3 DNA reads TGTGCCAGCAGCGTTCTAGCGGGGGGCCTCCACGAGCAGTACTTC. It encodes CASSVLAGGLHEQYF.

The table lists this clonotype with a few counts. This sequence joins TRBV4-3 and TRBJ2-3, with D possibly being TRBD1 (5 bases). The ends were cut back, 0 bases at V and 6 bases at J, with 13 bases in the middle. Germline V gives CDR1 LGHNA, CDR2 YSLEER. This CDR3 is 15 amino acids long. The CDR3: CASSQDRGDGDTQYF. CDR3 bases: TGCGCCAGCAGCCAAGATAGGGGCGACGGGGATACGCAGTATTTT.

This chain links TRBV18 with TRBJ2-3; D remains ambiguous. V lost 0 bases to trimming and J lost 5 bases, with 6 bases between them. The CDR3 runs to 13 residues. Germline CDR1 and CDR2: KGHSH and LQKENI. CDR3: CASSPPTGDTQYF. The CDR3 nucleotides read TGTGCCAGCTCACCACCGACCGGAGATACGCAGTATTTT.

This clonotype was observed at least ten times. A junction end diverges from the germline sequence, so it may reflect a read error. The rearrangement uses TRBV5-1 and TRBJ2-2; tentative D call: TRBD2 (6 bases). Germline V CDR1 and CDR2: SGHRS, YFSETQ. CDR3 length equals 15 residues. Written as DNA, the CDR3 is TGTGCCAGTAGTTCGGGCGGGGCGAACACCGGGGAGCTGTTTTTT. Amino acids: CASSSGGANTGELFF.